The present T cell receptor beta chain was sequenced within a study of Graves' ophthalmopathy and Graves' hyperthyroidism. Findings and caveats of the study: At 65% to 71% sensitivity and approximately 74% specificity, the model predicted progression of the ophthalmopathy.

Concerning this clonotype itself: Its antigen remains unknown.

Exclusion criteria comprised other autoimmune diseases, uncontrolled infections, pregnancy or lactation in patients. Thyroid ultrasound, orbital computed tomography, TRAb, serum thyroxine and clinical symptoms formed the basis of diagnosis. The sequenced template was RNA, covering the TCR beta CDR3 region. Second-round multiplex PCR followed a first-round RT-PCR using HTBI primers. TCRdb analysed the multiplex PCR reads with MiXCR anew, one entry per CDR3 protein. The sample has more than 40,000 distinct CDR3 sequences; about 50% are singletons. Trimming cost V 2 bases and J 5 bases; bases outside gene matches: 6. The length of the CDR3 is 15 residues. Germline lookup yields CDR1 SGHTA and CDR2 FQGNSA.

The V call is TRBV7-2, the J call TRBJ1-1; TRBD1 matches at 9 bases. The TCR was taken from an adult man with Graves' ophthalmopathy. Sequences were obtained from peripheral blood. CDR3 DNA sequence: TGTGCCAGCAGCTTATCGGGACAGGGCCGGACTGAAGCTTTCTTT. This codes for CASSLSGQGRTEAFF.